One and the same sample provided the 27 T cell receptor beta chains below, sequenced in a study of monozygotic twins with inflammatory bowel disease. After re-calling the 5' RACE reads, TCRdb lists one entry per CDR3 protein, DNA absent. This sample's table has tens of thousands of distinct CDR3 sequences. Sequences were obtained from blood. The receptors stem from a human donor with ulcerative colitis or Crohn's disease, or a healthy co-twin of an affected twin (not recorded which).

The V call is TRBV10-2, the J call TRBJ2-7. The CDR3 has 12 amino acids. Germline loops: CDR1 WSHSY, CDR2 SAAADI. This CDR3 is CASSTNSYEQYF.

The J gene is TRBJ1-2, the V gene TRBV27; TCRdb's D call, TRBD1, is unchecked because there is no DNA. The CDR3 contains 14 residues. Germline V gives CDR1 MNHEY, CDR2 SMNVEV (reference sequence). The CDR3 reads CASSSTRTVRGYTF.

The CDR3 reads CASSFRDRGTGELFF. The chain employs TRBV5-6 and TRBJ2-2; the D call from TCRdb, TRBD1, cannot be confirmed without DNA. The CDR3 extends over 15 amino acids. Germline V gene sequence: CDR1 SGHDT, CDR2 YYEEEE.

The chain links TRBV15 to TRBJ2-6. CDR1 is LNHNV, CDR2 YYDKDF, per germline (reference sequence). The CDR3 spans 16 residues. CDR3 amino acids: CATSRSDGSGANVLTF.

The chain joins TRBV5-1 to TRBJ2-1; the TCRdb D gene call, TRBD2, has no DNA to confirm it. The germline gives CDR1 SGHRS, CDR2 YFSETQ. The CDR3 length is 12 residues. CDR3: CASREDHYEQFF.

The rearrangement uses TRBV20-1 and TRBJ2-1; checking the TCRdb D call of TRBD1 is not possible without DNA. This CDR3 contains 15 residues. Germline CDR1 is DFQATT and CDR2 is SNEGSKA (reference sequence). The CDR3 loop reads CSAGGTDSSYNEQFF.

The chain recombines TRBV5-1 with TRBJ1-1. From germline, CDR1 is SGHRS and CDR2 YFSETQ. The CDR3 spans 14 residues. The CDR3 loop is CASSLANPNTEAFF.

V is TRBV5-6 and J is TRBJ1-1; TCRdb designates TRBD1, a call that cannot be tested without DNA. Germline CDR1 and CDR2: SGHDT and YYEEEE. This CDR3 is built from 18 residues. Here the CDR3 reads CASHGRRTGHKGDTEAFF.

This CDR3 reads CAISDRGLEQYF. This chain links TRBV10-3 with TRBJ2-7; absent DNA, TCRdb's TRBD1 call cannot be checked. Per the germline V gene, CDR1 is ENHRY and CDR2 is SYGVKD. CDR3 length: 12 residues.

The rearrangement uses TRBV6-6 and TRBJ2-1; lacking DNA, the TRBD1 call made by TCRdb goes unchecked. CDR1 is MNHNY and CDR2 is SVGAGI in the germline V gene (reference sequence). CDR3 size: 14 residues. The CDR3 protein is CASSQTPASVEQFF.

The V gene is TRBV7-2, the J gene TRBJ2-7; TCRdb gives TRBD2 as the D gene, but with no DNA this cannot be confirmed. The V gene's germline CDR1 is SGHTA and CDR2 FQGNSA. The CDR3 has 15 residues. The CDR3 region is CASSPVSGASYEQYF.

The chain couples TRBV7-2 to TRBJ2-6; there is no DNA to check the TCRdb D call of TRBD1. The germline gives CDR1 SGHTA, CDR2 FQGNSA. CDR3 length: 17 amino acids. The CDR3 protein is CASSPGFLRSGANVLTF.

The chain employs TRBV5-6 and TRBJ1-5; TCRdb gives TRBD1 as the D gene, but with no DNA this cannot be confirmed. The CDR3 runs to 16 residues. In germline, CDR1 is SGHDT, CDR2 YYEEEE. The CDR3 reads CASSLRAGTSNQPQHF.

The rearrangement uses TRBV6-2 or TRBV6-3 and TRBJ2-3; the TCRdb D gene call, TRBD2, has no DNA to confirm it. This CDR3 spans 16 amino acids. Per the germline V gene, CDR1 is MNHEY and CDR2 is SVGEGT. CDR3 in amino acids: CASSPTSGSFKDTQYF.

This rearrangement joins TRBV2 to TRBJ2-7; TCRdb outputs TRBD1, but without DNA this stays unchecked. From germline, CDR1 is SNHLY and CDR2 FYNNEI. The CDR3 has 14 residues. CDR3 protein: CASSDQGGTYEQYF.

V and J are TRBV20-1 and TRBJ2-6; TCRdb's D call, TRBD2, is unchecked because there is no DNA. CDR3 size: 17 residues. Germline V gene lookup returns CDR1 DFQATT and CDR2 SNEGSKA (reference sequence). CDR3 amino acids: CSASGKRMSSGANVLTF.

This chain uses TRBV20-1 with TRBJ2-7; TCRdb designates TRBD1, a call that cannot be tested without DNA. The length of the CDR3 is 13 residues. Germline loops: CDR1 DFQATT, CDR2 SNEGSKA (reference sequence). Here the CDR3 reads CSAVTGVRYEQYF.

The J gene is TRBJ2-1, the V gene TRBV28; TCRdb outputs TRBD1, but without DNA this stays unchecked. Looked up from germline, CDR1 is MDHEN and CDR2 is SYDVKM. There are 15 residues in the CDR3. CDR3 sequence: CASSSTGTGKGEQFF.

The gene calls are TRBV10-3 and TRBJ1-5. In germline, CDR1 is ENHRY, CDR2 SYGVKD. The CDR3 is made up of 14 amino acids. CDR3 sequence: CAISAQYSNQPQHF.

The rearrangement joins TRBV5-1 to TRBJ2-7; absent DNA, TCRdb's TRBD2 call cannot be checked. This CDR3 has 15 residues. CDR1 and CDR2 (germline): SGHRS, YFSETQ. CDR3 loop: CASSPRGREGHEQYF.

The gene calls are TRBV7-2 and TRBJ2-1; with no DNA, the TCRdb D assignment of TRBD1 cannot be verified. The CDR3 sequence is 16 residues long. Per the germline V gene, CDR1 is SGHTA and CDR2 is FQGNSA. CDR3 residues: CASSLTSGGDSNEQFF.

The gene calls are TRBV20-1 and TRBJ2-7; TCRdb designates TRBD2, a call that cannot be tested without DNA. This CDR3 has 15 residues. Germline V CDR1 and CDR2: DFQATT, SNEGSKA (reference sequence). The CDR3 region is CSAPHGASGGHEQYF.

CDR3 sequence: CASSPRRTVYEQYF. The chain is built from TRBV18 and TRBJ2-7; TCRdb selects TRBD2, and the lack of DNA leaves this call unchecked. The CDR3 runs to 14 residues. Per the germline V gene, CDR1 is KGHSH and CDR2 is LQKENI.

This chain connects TRBV27 to TRBJ2-5; TCRdb calls TRBD2, which cannot be checked without DNA. CDR1 and CDR2 from the germline V gene are MNHEY and SMNVEV (reference sequence). There are 14 residues in the CDR3. This CDR3 is CASSSTSDQETQYF.

This chain joins TRBV5-1 and TRBJ1-2; TCRdb indicates TRBD1, and absent DNA this call remains unverified. The germline CDR1 and CDR2 sequences are SGHRS and YFSETQ. The CDR3 is 15 residues long. The CDR3: CASSVVDRVYYGYTF. The variable domain in full, completed from reference TRBV5-1 and TRBJ1-2, reads KAGVTQTPRYLIKTRGQQVTLSCSPISGHRSVSWYQQTPGQGLQFLFEYFSETQRNKGNFPGRFSGRQFSNSRSEMNVSTLELGDSALYLCASSVVDRVYYGYTFGSGTRLTVV.

The CDR3 sequence: CASSLGSGVHRGELFF. The V call is TRBV5-1, the J call TRBJ2-2; without DNA, the TCRdb call of TRBD2 cannot be checked. Germline assignment: CDR1 SGHRS and CDR2 YFSETQ. The CDR3 extends over 16 amino acids.

This chain links TRBV2 with TRBJ2-3. CDR3 length equals 14 residues. Germline assignment: CDR1 SNHLY and CDR2 FYNNEI. The CDR3 loop is CASIPSLSTDTQYF.